This T cell receptor beta chain originates from a study of blood T cell repertoires in COVID-19. Here immunoSEQ multiplex PCR was the method, and the copy in TCRdb shows in-frame clones only, minus some. Of 260,000 or so clones listed, around 83% are singletons. The CDR3 extends over 14 amino acids. The germline V and J ends were trimmed by 3 bases and 5 bases, with 11 bases remaining between them. The germline CDR1 and CDR2 sequences are MNHNS and SASEGT. The origin of this receptor is an elderly man with acute or convalescent COVID-19. J is TRBJ1-5 and V is TRBV6-1; D gene ambiguous. Sequencing was carried out using peripheral blood. The CDR3 DNA follows: TGTGCCAGCAGTGACCAACAGAACCATCAGCCCCAGCATTTT. Protein product: CASSDQQNHQPQHF.